The T cell receptor (beta chain) under discussion was sequenced for a study of tumour-infiltrating T cells in Burkitt lymphoma (dated by TCRdb to the early 2020s). Regarding the study in general: Clinical outcome was correlated with TCR repertoire data, and overall and progression-free survival were found to be predicted by productive clonality independently of established prognosticators, including age at diagnosis.

Preparation of the library involved the immunoSEQ multiplex PCR assay. TCRdb took this table from immuneACCESS and kept in-frame rearrangements with V and J called. Such tables lack part of the clones; where checked against another copy, unresolved V genes explain under half of the gap, and the rest is unexplained. The sample includes about 6,300 clones, with around 9.1% observed a single time. The ten largest clones add up to approximately 2.3% of the sample. With respect to this clone: Which antigen it targets is not known. No base quality information exists; no much larger clone differs at one position.

The specimen was tumor tissue. This receptor was taken from a human donor with diffuse large B-cell lymphoma.

In nucleotides, the sequence is TGTGCCAGCCAGACAGGGACTAACTATGGCTACACCTTC. Translated, it gives CASQTGTNYGYTF. The rearranged segments are TRBV7-9 and TRBJ1-2; 7 bases in between match TRBD1. V has 8 bases trimmed and J has 0 bases trimmed; junction bases matching no gene number 3. Reading the germline V gene (reference sequence) gives CDR1 SEHNR and CDR2 FQNEAQ. From the cysteine up to the phenylalanine, the CDR3 has a length of 13 residues. The entry retains the CDR3 DNA only, 39 bases that are in frame from base 1. Reference TRBV7-9 and TRBJ1-2 proteins supply the regions before and after the CDR3; the full variable domain is: DTGVSQNPRHKITKRGQNVTFRCDPISEHNRLYWYRQTLGQGPEFLTYFQNEAQLEKSRLLSDRFSAERPKGSFSTLEIQRTEQGDSAMYLCASQTGTNYGYTFGSGTRLTVV.